This T cell receptor beta chain was identified in a study of T cell responses to AZD1222 COVID-19 vaccine. Whole-study context: Timing groups of about 4 and about 12 weeks for second doses were pooled. Study results and caveats: Spike-spanning, vaccine-associated CD4 TCRs were dominant at 160-218 and 743-854. Clonal diversity was possibly underestimated, and white British individuals and females predominated among donors.

TCRdb's copy holds only in-frame clones and misses some; the assay was immunoSEQ multiplex PCR. The table records some 100,000 clones, around nine tenths of them present only once. Germline values: CDR1 SGHRS, CDR2 YFSETQ. V lost 0 bases, J lost 4 bases, and 8 bases lay in between. This CDR3 region has 14 residues. Details on this clone: Antigen unknown.

This sequence originates from an adult in good health. The chain carries TRBV5-1 and TRBJ2-1; TRBD1 might be the D (5 bases). The sequencing here drew on peripheral blood, taken on day 0 of AZD1222 vaccination. The CDR3 DNA sequence: TGCGCCAGCAGCTTGGGACAGATATACAATGAGCAGTTCTTC. This gives the protein CASSLGQIYNEQFF.